This T cell receptor (beta chain) is from a study of shared clonotypes between healthy human individuals. Overall study results and limits: Naive subsets generally exceeded memory subsets in estimated richness.

Repertoires were generated with immunoSEQ multiplex PCR, while TCRdb's copy carries only in-frame clones and drops some. The sample lists some 320,000 clones, around 87% seen once, with 15% to 20% in the top ten. As for this clone: The antigen is not known.

The TCR was taken from a man aged 18 to 35 in good health. Sequenced input: memory CD8+ T cells sorted from blood. Noted subset: CD45RO+ cells pooled with CCR7-negative TemRA cells.

The DNA for the CDR3 is TGTGCCAGCAGCCCCGGGCCGGGGTACCTAGCGGACAATGAGCAGTTCTTC. It is translated as CASSPGPGYLADNEQFF. The rearrangement links TRBV11-2 to TRBJ2-1; 7 bases agree with TRBD2. The ends lost 5 bases at V and 5 bases at J; junction bases unmatched: 15. CDR1 is SGHAT, CDR2 FQNNGV, per germline. The CDR3 is 17 amino acids.